This TCR beta chain was recorded in a study of regulatory T cells in long-lasting Graves disease. Time point described: newly diagnosed GD, antithyroid drugs for less than 3 months. With RNA extracted from PBMCs as input, the TCR library was made. Assembly of TCR beta libraries relied on iRepertoire HTBI primers together with Arm-PCR of CDR3 regions. TCRdb reanalysed the multiplex PCR reads using MiXCR and keeps one entry per CDR3 protein. The sample holds 550,000 to 600,000 distinct CDR3 sequences; about 16% are singletons and the top ten take about 11%. CDR1 is SNHLY, CDR2 FYNNEI, per germline. The CDR3 length is 14 residues. With 7 bases removed from V and 2 bases from J, the gap between germline ends came to 12 bases. These data also featured in a second study, about T cells in Graves' hyperthyroidism and ophthalmopathy. According to that study: With the HTBI primer set, the TCR CDR3 went through a first round of RT-PCR.

The specimen comprised peripheral blood mononuclear cells (PBMCs), sampled at new diagnosis, from a patient treated with antithyroid drugs. The chain couples TRBV2 to TRBJ1-3, with D perhaps matching TRBD1 (5 bases). The receptor was isolated from a man younger than 35 with Graves disease. The DNA for the CDR3 is TGTGCCAGCAACCCGACAGCGACTGGAAACACCATATATTTT. Translation gives CASNPTATGNTIYF.